This T cell receptor beta chain is drawn from a study of blood T cell repertoires in COVID-19. Clones were read by immunoSEQ multiplex PCR, and TCRdb kept only the in-frame ones, dropping some. The repertoire holds about 59,000 clones, with 70% to 75% as singletons. This clone was seen a few times. The CDR3 is 16 amino acids. Trimming took 4 bases from V and 4 from J; bases not matched to a gene: 10. Germline lookup yields CDR1 MGHRA and CDR2 YSYEKL. Sample: peripheral blood. This rearrangement joins TRBV4-1 to TRBJ2-1, with 7 bases lining up with TRBD2. The source is a woman between 50 and 59 years old with active or convalescent COVID-19. CDR3 DNA: TGCGCCAGCAGCCCCCTTCGGAGCGGGGTATACAATGAGCAGTTCTTC. Translating gives CASSPLRSGVYNEQFF.